The 10 T cell receptor beta chains below were found in one sample sequenced in a study of T cells in tuberculosis. The time point is: new active TB diagnosis, blood taken before or within 7 days of starting treatment. The table came from immunoSEQ multiplex PCR; TCRdb's copy has only in-frame clones and leaves some out. This sample has 31,000 or so clones, with 86% found just once. The sample in question was PBMCs, obtained at tuberculosis diagnosis. The receptors shown here come from an adult with tuberculosis.

This chain links TRBV5-1 with TRBJ2-7, with 8 bases matching TRBD2. Per the germline V gene, CDR1 is SGHRS and CDR2 is YFSETQ. This CDR3 is 15 amino acids long. The V gene end was trimmed by 3 bases and the J gene end by 5 bases; junction bases not matched to a gene: 10. The CDR3 nucleotides read TGCGCCAGCAGCTCTGGGGGGCGGGAGGTCCACGAGCAGTACTTC. It specifies CASSSGGREVHEQYF. The full variable domain, with the rest looked up from reference TRBV5-1 and TRBJ2-7, is KAGVTQTPRYLIKTRGQQVTLSCSPISGHRSVSWYQQTPGQGLQFLFEYFSETQRNKGNFPGRFSGRQFSNSRSEMNVSTLELGDSALYLCASSSGGREVHEQYFGPGTRLTVT.

The chain carries TRBV27 and TRBJ1-5; no reliable D call. The V gene lost 3 bases and the J gene lost 1 base, with 7 bases spanning the gap. This CDR3 spans 14 amino acids. Per the germline V gene, CDR1 is MNHEY and CDR2 is SMNVEV (reference sequence). CDR3 DNA: TGTGCCAGCAGTTTGGCAATGAGCAATCAGCCCCAGCATTTT. Protein sequence: CASSLAMSNQPQHF.

This clone was seen a few times. The chain combines TRBV15 with TRBJ2-5; TRBD1 matches 10 bases. Per germline, CDR1 LNHNV and CDR2 YYDKDF (reference sequence). Trimming at V came to 8 bases and at J to 2 bases, leaving 5 bases not matched to a gene. The CDR3 consists of 14 residues. The CDR3 protein is CATARDRGQETQYF. CDR3 bases: TGTGCCACCGCCCGGGACAGGGGACAAGAGACCCAGTACTTC.

This clone was counted a single time. V and J are TRBV27 and TRBJ1-5; TRBD1 matches at 10 bases. The CDR3 has 14 amino acids. Germline V gene sequence: CDR1 MNHEY, CDR2 SMNVEV (reference sequence). The trim removed 10 bases at V and 4 bases at J, leaving 7 bases unmatched. CDR3 in amino acids: CATRPGQGNQPQHF. DNA of the CDR3: TGTGCCACCCGACCGGGACAGGGGAATCAGCCCCAGCATTTT.

The V gene is TRBV6-5, the J gene TRBJ1-5, with 7 bases that match TRBD1. V dropped 2 bases and J dropped 2; count of bases not matched to a gene: 0. The CDR3 spans 14 residues. CDR1 and CDR2 (germline): MNHEY, SVGAGI. CDR3 coding DNA: TGTGCCAGCAGTTACACAGGGGGCAATCAGCCCCAGCATTTT. It is translated as CASSYTGGNQPQHF.

The chain uses TRBV11-2 and TRBJ1-5; tentative D call: TRBD1 (5 bases). The CDR3 contains 15 residues. V lost 5 bases and J lost 3, with 14 bases in between. Germline V gene data show CDR1 as SGHAT and CDR2 as FQNNGV. CDR3 in DNA: TGTGCCAGCAGCGCGGGGGTTATCCCCAATCAGCCCCAGCATTTT. It yields the protein CASSAGVIPNQPQHF.

The chain carries TRBV7-9 and TRBJ2-3; a weak D match, TRBD2 (6 bases). V dropped 5 bases and J dropped 4 bases, with 13 bases sitting between them. This CDR3 contains 14 residues. Germline V gene data show CDR1 as SEHNR and CDR2 as FQNEAQ (reference sequence). CDR3 sequence (DNA): TGTGCCAGCAGCCCGTCGCGGGGAGCAGATACGCAGTATTTT. Residues: CASSPSRGADTQYF.

The chain carries TRBV25-1 and TRBJ2-3; 7 nucleotides agree with TRBD1. The trim removed 2 bases at V and 4 bases at J, leaving 9 bases unmatched. This CDR3 is built from 16 residues. Germline lookup yields CDR1 MGHDK and CDR2 SYGVNS. The CDR3 is CASSEGRQGAADTQYF. CDR3 coding DNA: TGTGCCAGCAGTGAAGGGAGACAGGGAGCGGCAGATACGCAGTATTTT.

The DNA of the CDR3 is TGTGCCAGCAGCCAGAGGACATCAGGGGGTGAGCAGTTCTTC. Translating it yields CASSQRTSGGEQFF. The chain carries TRBV7-7 and TRBJ2-1; 7 bases align to TRBD1. The length of the CDR3 is 14 residues. Germline CDR1 reads SSHAT; CDR2 reads FNYEAQ (reference sequence). J lost 9 bases, V lost 5 bases, and 10 bases had no gene match.

The J gene is TRBJ2-1, the V gene TRBV10-3; 8 positions match TRBD1. This CDR3 contains 16 residues. J lost 7 bases, V lost 2 bases, and 10 bases had no gene match. The germline gives CDR1 ENHRY, CDR2 SYGVKD. CDR3 residues: CAISEGGGQGRNEQFF. In DNA, the CDR3 is TGTGCCATCAGTGAGGGAGGAGGACAGGGCCGTAATGAGCAGTTCTTC.